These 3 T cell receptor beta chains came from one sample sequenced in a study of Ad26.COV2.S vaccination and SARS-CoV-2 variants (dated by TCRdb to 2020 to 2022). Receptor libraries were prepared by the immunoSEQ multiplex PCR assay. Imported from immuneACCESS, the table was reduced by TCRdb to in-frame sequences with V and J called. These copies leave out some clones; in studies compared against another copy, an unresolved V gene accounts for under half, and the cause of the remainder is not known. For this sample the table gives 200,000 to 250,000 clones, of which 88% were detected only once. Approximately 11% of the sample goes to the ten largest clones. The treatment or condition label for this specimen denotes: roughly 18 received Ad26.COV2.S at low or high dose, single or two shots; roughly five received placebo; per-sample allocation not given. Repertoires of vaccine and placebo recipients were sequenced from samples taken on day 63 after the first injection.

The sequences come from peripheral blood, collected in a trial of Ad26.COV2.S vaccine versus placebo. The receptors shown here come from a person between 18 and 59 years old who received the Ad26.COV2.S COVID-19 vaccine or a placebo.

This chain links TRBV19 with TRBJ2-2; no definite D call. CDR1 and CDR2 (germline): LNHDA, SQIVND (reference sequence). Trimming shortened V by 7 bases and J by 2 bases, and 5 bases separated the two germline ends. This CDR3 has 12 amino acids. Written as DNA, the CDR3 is TGTGCCAGTATCGGTAACACCGGGGAGCTGTTTTTT. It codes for CASIGNTGELFF.

CDR3 in amino acids: CASRRIEEGIYEQYF. As DNA, the CDR3 is TGTGCCAGCAGGAGGATAGAGGAGGGGATCTACGAGCAGTACTTC. The chain uses TRBV2 and TRBJ2-7; the D gene is possibly TRBD2 (6 bases). CDR1 is SNHLY and CDR2 is FYNNEI in the germline V gene. There are 15 residues in the CDR3. The germline V and J ends were trimmed by 6 bases and 3 bases, with 18 bases remaining between them. Drawing the rest from reference TRBV2 and TRBJ2-7, the complete variable domain is EPEVTQTPSHQVTQMGQEVILRCVPISNHLYFYWYRQILGQKVEFLVSFYNNEISEKSEIFDDQFSVERPDGSNFTLKIRSTKLEDSAMYFCASRRIEEGIYEQYFGPGTRLTVT.

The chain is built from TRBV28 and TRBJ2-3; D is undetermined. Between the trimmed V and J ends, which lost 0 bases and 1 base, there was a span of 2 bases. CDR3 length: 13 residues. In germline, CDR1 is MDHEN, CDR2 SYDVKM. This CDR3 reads CASSLWGTDTQYF. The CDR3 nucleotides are TGTGCCAGCAGTTTATGGGGCACAGATACGCAGTATTTT. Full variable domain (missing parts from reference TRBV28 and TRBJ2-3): DVKVTQSSRYLVKRTGEKVFLECVQDMDHENMFWYRQDPGLGLRLIYFSYDVKMKEKGDIPEGYSVSREKKERFSLILESASTNQTSMYLCASSLWGTDTQYFGPGTRLTVL.